A single sample is the source of the 13 T cell receptor beta chains below, sequenced in a study of shared clonotypes between healthy human individuals. Data came from immunoSEQ multiplex PCR; TCRdb stores just in-frame clones and leaves some out. The sample holds 980,000 or so clones, more than 75% seen once. The sample taken for sequencing was memory CD4+ T cells sorted from blood. This sample's subset: CD45RA-negative fraction. These receptors all stem from a man aged 18 to 29 in good health.

The chain uses TRBV6-1 and TRBJ1-5; 8 bases match TRBD1. Unmatched junction bases numbered 11, after V lost 6 bases and J lost 10 bases. The CDR3 loop spans 14 amino acids. Germline V CDR1 and CDR2: MNHNS, SASEGT. In DNA, the CDR3 is TGTGCCAGCAGAACCGGGACAGGAGATTTACCCCAGCATTTT. Protein sequence: CASRTGTGDLPQHF.

The chain recombines TRBV30 with TRBJ1-5; D unclear. V was trimmed by 0 bases and J by 1 base, leaving 10 bases between them. CDR3 length: 15 amino acids. The germline V gene has CDR1 GTSNPN and CDR2 SVGIG (reference sequence). This CDR3 is CAWSVAAGSNQPQHF. DNA of the CDR3: TGTGCCTGGAGTGTAGCAGCGGGAAGCAATCAGCCCCAGCATTTT.

This clone was detected only a few times. V usage is TRBV19 and J usage is TRBJ1-5, with 10 bases matching TRBD1. Germline CDR1 LNHDA, CDR2 SQIVND (reference sequence). The CDR3 extends over 13 amino acids. V lost 7 bases to trimming and J lost 11 bases; unmatched junction nucleotides: 8. The CDR3: CASTGDRGRAQHF. The DNA of the CDR3 is TGTGCCAGTACCGGGGACAGGGGCCGCGCCCAGCATTTT. The complete variable domain, with remaining parts taken from reference TRBV19 and TRBJ1-5, reads DGGITQSPKYLFRKEGQNVTLSCEQNLNHDAMYWYRQDPGQGLRLIYYSQIVNDFQKGDIAEGYSVSREKKESFPLTVTSAQKNPTAFYLCASTGDRGRAQHFGDGTRLSIL.

The rearrangement joins TRBV7-9 to TRBJ1-3; D remains unclear. The ends were cut back, 9 bases at V and 0 bases at J, with 15 bases in the middle. The germline CDR1 and CDR2 sequences are SEHNR and FQNEAQ (reference sequence). CDR3 length: 15 residues. Here the CDR3 DNA reads TGTGCCAGTGCCTCGAGGCTGAGCTCTGGAAACACCATATATTTT. It is translated as CASASRLSSGNTIYF. Together with reference TRBV7-9 and TRBJ1-3, the CDR3 gives the full variable domain: DTGVSQNPRHKITKRGQNVTFRCDPISEHNRLYWYRQTLGQGPEFLTYFQNEAQLEKSRLLSDRFSAERPKGSFSTLEIQRTEQGDSAMYLCASASRLSSGNTIYFGEGSWLTVV.

A remark on this clone: At the DNA level, this CDR3 is encoded by other sequences in the same sample as well. The gene calls are TRBV5-4 and TRBJ2-6; D not resolved. CDR1 is SGHNT and CDR2 is YYREEE in the germline V gene (reference sequence). This CDR3 is built from 15 residues. Trimming removed 0 bases from V and 0 bases from J, with 4 bases in between. This CDR3 reads CASSLDGSGANVLTF. In nucleotides, the CDR3 is TGTGCCAGCAGCTTGGATGGCTCTGGGGCCAACGTCCTGACTTTC.

J is TRBJ1-4 and V is TRBV4-3; 7 positions match TRBD1. From germline, CDR1 is LGHNA and CDR2 YSLEER. J was trimmed by 8 bases and V by 3 bases; bases with no gene match: 6. The CDR3 length is 14 residues. The CDR3, as DNA: TGCGCCAGCAGCCAGGGACAGCCTGGGGAAAAACTGTTTTTT. Its protein is CASSQGQPGEKLFF.

The rearrangement joins TRBV4-3 to TRBJ1-2; D not resolved. Trimming cost V 4 bases and J 4 bases, with 10 bases left between them. Germline CDR1 reads LGHNA; CDR2 reads YSLEER. The CDR3 is made up of 13 amino acids. The CDR3 DNA sequence: TGCGCCAGCAGCCGCACTCCGGGCTATGGCTACACCTTC. The encoded protein is CASSRTPGYGYTF.

This clone was seen more than once but under ten times. This specimen includes other DNA sequences encoding the same CDR3. V gene TRBV7-2 combines with J gene TRBJ2-3, with a possible D match to TRBD2 (6 bases). Trimming pared 3 bases from V and 0 bases from J, leaving 10 bases between. Germline lookup yields CDR1 SGHTA and CDR2 FQGNSA. The CDR3 runs 15 residues. The DNA for the CDR3 is TGTGCCAGCAGCTTGGCGGGACTTAGCACAGATACGCAGTATTTT. It specifies CASSLAGLSTDTQYF.

This chain joins TRBV9 and TRBJ1-6, with 8 bases aligning to TRBD1. The CDR3 spans 15 residues. The junction had 4 bases not matched to a gene; V was cut back by 1 base and J by 7 bases. Germline assignment: CDR1 SGDLS and CDR2 YYNGEE. CDR3: CASSVRQGANSPLHF. CDR3 nucleotide sequence: TGTGCCAGCAGCGTACGGCAGGGGGCGAATTCACCCCTCCACTTT.

V and J are TRBV7-9 and TRBJ1-3, with D possibly TRBD1 on 5 matching bases. The length of the CDR3 is 13 residues. Germline lookup yields CDR1 SEHNR and CDR2 FQNEAQ (reference sequence). V was clipped by 6 bases and J by 0 bases, with 6 bases between them. The CDR3 sequence: CASRGLSGNTIYF. CDR3 sequence (DNA): TGTGCCAGCAGGGGACTCTCTGGAAACACCATATATTTT.

The J gene is TRBJ1-3, the V gene TRBV28; unclear D gene. The V end was cut by 5 bases, the J end by 0 bases, with 5 bases between. The CDR3 runs 13 residues. CDR1 MDHEN and CDR2 SYDVKM come from the germline V gene. CDR3: CASSRDSGNTIYF. The CDR3 DNA is TGTGCCAGCAGTAGGGACTCTGGAAACACCATATATTTT.

This clone came up many times. This chain connects TRBV29-1 to TRBJ2-5; 7 bases fit TRBD1. Germline CDR1 is SQVTM and CDR2 is ANQGSEA. The CDR3 spans 13 residues. J gave up 5 bases and V 6 bases, and 9 bases lay outside the gene matches. CDR3 nucleotides: TGCAGCGTCCCAATAGGGGGCGCGGAGACCCAGTACTTC. This sequence encodes CSVPIGGAETQYF. Drawing the rest from reference TRBV29-1 and TRBJ2-5, the complete variable domain is SAVISQKPSRDICQRGTSLTIQCQVDSQVTMMFWYRQQPGQSLTLIATANQGSEATYESGFVIDKFPISRPNLTFSTLTVSNMSPEDSSIYLCSVPIGGAETQYFGPGTRLLVL.

The chain links TRBV5-1 to TRBJ1-6; weak D call: TRBD1 (6 bases). CDR3 length: 15 amino acids. Germline V lookup: CDR1 SGHRS, CDR2 YFSETQ. With 3 bases removed from V and 7 bases from J, the gap between germline ends came to 14 bases. CDR3 residues: CASSSGQTANSPLHF. CDR3 nucleotides: TGCGCCAGCAGCTCCGGACAGACAGCCAATTCACCCCTCCACTTT. Based on the CDR3 plus reference TRBV5-1 and TRBJ1-6, the full variable domain is KAGVTQTPRYLIKTRGQQVTLSCSPISGHRSVSWYQQTPGQGLQFLFEYFSETQRNKGNFPGRFSGRQFSNSRSEMNVSTLELGDSALYLCASSSGQTANSPLHFGNGTRLTVT.